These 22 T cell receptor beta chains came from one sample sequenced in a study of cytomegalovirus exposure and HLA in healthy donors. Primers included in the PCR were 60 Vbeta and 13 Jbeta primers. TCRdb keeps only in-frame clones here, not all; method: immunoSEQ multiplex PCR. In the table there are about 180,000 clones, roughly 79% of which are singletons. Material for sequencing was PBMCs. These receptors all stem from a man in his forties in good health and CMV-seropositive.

Here the CDR3 DNA reads TGCGCCAGCAGCCCGGACCCCGGGACAAGAGGTGAAAAACTGTTTTTT. This encodes CASSPDPGTRGEKLFF. The genes are TRBV5-1 and TRBJ1-4; the D gene is possibly TRBD1 (6 bases). V was cut by 4 bases and J by 7 bases, with 20 bases left in between. This CDR3 comprises 16 residues. In germline, CDR1 is SGHRS, CDR2 YFSETQ. The full variable domain, in which reference TRBV5-1 and TRBJ1-4 provide the parts outside the CDR3, is KAGVTQTPRYLIKTRGQQVTLSCSPISGHRSVSWYQQTPGQGLQFLFEYFSETQRNKGNFPGRFSGRQFSNSRSEMNVSTLELGDSALYLCASSPDPGTRGEKLFFGSGTQLSVL.

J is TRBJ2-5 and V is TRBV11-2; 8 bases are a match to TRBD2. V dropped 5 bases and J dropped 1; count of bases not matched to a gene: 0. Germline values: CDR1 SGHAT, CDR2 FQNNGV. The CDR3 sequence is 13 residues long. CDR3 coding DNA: TGTGCCAGCAGCACTAGCGGCCAAGAGACCCAGTACTTC. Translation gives CASSTSGQETQYF.

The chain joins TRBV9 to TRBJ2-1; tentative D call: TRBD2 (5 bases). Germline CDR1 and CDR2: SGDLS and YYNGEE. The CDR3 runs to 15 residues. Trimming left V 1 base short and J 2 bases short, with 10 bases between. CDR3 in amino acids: CASSVTGMAYNEQFF. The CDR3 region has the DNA TGTGCCAGCAGCGTAACCGGGATGGCCTACAATGAGCAGTTCTTC.

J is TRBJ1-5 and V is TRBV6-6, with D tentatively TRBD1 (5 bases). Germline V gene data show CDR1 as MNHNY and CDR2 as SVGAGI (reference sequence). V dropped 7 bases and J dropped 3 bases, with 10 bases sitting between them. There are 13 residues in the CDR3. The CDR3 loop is CASNRQNNQPQHF. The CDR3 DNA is TGTGCCAGCAACAGGCAGAACAATCAGCCCCAGCATTTT.

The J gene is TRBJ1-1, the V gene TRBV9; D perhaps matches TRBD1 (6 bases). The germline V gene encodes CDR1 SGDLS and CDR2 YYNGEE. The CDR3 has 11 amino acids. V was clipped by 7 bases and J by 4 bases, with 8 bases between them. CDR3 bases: TGTGCCAGCGGGGGGGCCACTGAAGCTTTCTTT. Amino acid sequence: CASGGATEAFF.

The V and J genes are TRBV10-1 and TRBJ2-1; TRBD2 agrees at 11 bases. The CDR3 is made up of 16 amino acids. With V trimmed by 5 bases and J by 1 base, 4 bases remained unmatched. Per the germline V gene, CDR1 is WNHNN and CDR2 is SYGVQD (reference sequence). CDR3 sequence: CASSPGTSGSYNEQFF. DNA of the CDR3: TGCGCCAGCAGTCCCGGGACTAGCGGTTCCTACAATGAGCAGTTCTTC.

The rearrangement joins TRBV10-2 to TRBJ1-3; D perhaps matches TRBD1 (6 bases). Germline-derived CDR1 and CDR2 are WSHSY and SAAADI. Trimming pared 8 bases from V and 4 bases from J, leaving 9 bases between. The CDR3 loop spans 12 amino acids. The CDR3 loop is CASSTGGNTIYF. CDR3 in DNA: TGCGCCAGCTCGACAGGAGGAAACACCATATATTTT.

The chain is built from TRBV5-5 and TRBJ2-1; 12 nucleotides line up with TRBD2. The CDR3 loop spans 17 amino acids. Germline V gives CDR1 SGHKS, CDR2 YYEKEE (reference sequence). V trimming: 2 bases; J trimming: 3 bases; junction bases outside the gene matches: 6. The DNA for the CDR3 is TGTGCCAGCAGCTTTAGACTAGCGGGAGAGGGCTACAATGAGCAGTTCTTC. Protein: CASSFRLAGEGYNEQFF.

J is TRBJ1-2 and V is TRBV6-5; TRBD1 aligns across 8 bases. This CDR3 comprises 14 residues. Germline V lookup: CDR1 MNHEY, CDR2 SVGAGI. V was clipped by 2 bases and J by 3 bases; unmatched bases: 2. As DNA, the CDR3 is TGTGCCAGCAGTTACCAGGGGGCTGACTATGGCTACACCTTC. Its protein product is CASSYQGADYGYTF.

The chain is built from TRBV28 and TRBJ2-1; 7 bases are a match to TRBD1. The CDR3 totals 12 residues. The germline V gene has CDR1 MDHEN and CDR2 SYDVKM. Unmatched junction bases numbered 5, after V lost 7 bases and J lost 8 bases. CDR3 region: CASTLQGYEQFF. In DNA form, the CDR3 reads TGTGCCAGCACCTTACAGGGGTATGAGCAGTTCTTC.

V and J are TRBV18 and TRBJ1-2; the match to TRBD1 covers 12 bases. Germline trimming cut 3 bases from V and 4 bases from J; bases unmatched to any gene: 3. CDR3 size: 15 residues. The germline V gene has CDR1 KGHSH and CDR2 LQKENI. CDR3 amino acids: CASSPGTGGAYGYTF. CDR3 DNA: TGTGCCAGCTCACCTGGGACAGGGGGCGCCTATGGCTACACCTTC.

The DNA of the CDR3 is TGTGCCAGCAGCCAAGTCAATCCACAGAGCAATCAGCCCCAGCATTTT. It codes for CASSQVNPQSNQPQHF. The rearrangement uses TRBV16 and TRBJ1-5; D uncertain. V lost 2 bases, J lost 1 base, and 12 bases lay in between. The V gene's germline CDR1 is KGHSY and CDR2 FQNENV. The CDR3 is made up of 16 amino acids.

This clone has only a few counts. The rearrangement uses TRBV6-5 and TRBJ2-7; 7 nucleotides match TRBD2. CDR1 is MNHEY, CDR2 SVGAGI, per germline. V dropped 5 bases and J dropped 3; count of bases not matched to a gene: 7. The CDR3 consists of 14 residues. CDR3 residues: CASSLRLASYEQYF. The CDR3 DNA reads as TGTGCCAGCAGTCTCAGACTAGCCAGCTACGAGCAGTACTTC.

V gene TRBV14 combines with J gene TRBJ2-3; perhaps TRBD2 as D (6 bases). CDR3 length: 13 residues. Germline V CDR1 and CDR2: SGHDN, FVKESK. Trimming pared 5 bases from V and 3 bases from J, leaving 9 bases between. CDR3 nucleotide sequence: TGTGCCAGCAGCGCAGCGGGTACAGATACGCAGTATTTT. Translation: CASSAAGTDTQYF.

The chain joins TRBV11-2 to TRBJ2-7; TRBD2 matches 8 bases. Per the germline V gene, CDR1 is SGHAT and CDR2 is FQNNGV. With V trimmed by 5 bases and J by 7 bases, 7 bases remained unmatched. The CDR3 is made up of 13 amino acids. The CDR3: CASSVGGAREQYF. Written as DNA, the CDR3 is TGTGCCAGCAGCGTCGGGGGGGCGAGGGAGCAGTACTTC.

The CDR3 region has the DNA TGTGCCAGCAGCGTAGCTGTAGCCACCGAGCTGTTTTTT. It translates to CASSVAVATELFF. The rearrangement joins TRBV9 to TRBJ2-2; D is undetermined. Germline lookup yields CDR1 SGDLS and CDR2 YYNGEE. This CDR3 has 13 residues. V shed 0 bases and J shed 11 bases, with 11 bases lying between them.

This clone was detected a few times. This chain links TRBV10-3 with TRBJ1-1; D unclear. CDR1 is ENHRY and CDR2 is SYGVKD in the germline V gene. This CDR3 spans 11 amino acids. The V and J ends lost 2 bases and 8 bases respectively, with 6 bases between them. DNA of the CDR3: TGTGCCATCAGTGAGACAAGAGAAGCTTTCTTT. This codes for CAISETREAFF.

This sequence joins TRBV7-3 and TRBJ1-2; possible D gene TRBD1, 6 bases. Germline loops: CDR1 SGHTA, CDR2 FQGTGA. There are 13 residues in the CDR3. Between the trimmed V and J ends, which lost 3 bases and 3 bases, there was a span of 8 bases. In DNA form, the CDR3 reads TGTGCCAGCAGCTTGGACAGCCACTATGGCTACACCTTC. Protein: CASSLDSHYGYTF.

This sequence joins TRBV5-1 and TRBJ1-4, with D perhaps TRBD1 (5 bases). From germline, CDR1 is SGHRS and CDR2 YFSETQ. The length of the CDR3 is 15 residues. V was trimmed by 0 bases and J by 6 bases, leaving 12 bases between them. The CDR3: CASSLVGGGDEKLFF. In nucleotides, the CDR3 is TGCGCCAGCAGCTTGGTTGGTGGGGGGGATGAAAAACTGTTTTTT.

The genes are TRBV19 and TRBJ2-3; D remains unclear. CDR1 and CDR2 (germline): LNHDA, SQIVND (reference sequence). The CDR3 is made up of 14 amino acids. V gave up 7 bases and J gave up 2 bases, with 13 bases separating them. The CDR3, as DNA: TGTGCCAGTAACCCCAGGTACCTCACAGATACGCAGTATTTT. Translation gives CASNPRYLTDTQYF. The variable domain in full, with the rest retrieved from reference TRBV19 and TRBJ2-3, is DGGITQSPKYLFRKEGQNVTLSCEQNLNHDAMYWYRQDPGQGLRLIYYSQIVNDFQKGDIAEGYSVSREKKESFPLTVTSAQKNPTAFYLCASNPRYLTDTQYFGPGTRLTVL.

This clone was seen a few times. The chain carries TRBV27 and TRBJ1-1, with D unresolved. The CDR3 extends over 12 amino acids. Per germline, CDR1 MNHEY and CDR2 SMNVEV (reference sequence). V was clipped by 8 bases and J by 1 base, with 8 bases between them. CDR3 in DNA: TGTGCCAGCCATAACGGGAACACTGAAGCTTTCTTT. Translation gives CASHNGNTEAFF.

The CDR3 DNA sequence: TGTGCCAGCAGTCCACGACAGGGGGCAGGCACTGAAGCTTTCTTT. The encoded protein is CASSPRQGAGTEAFF. The rearrangement joins TRBV27 to TRBJ1-1; 10 bases line up with TRBD1. The CDR3 runs 15 residues. V was clipped by 5 bases and J by 4 bases; unmatched bases: 7. CDR1 is MNHEY, CDR2 SMNVEV, per germline (reference sequence).